This T cell receptor beta chain was sequenced for a study of cytomegalovirus exposure and HLA in healthy donors. PCR involved 60 Vbeta and 13 Jbeta primers. Assay used: immunoSEQ multiplex PCR; TCRdb lists only in-frame clones, some missing. The profile shows some 120,000 clones, roughly 75% of them singletons. The CDR3 is 16 residues long. The ends were cut back, 1 base at V and 0 bases at J, with 11 bases in the middle. Germline values: CDR1 WSHSY, CDR2 SAAADI. The TCR sequence derives from a man aged 30 to 45 in good health and CMV-seronegative. The sample consisted of PBMCs. This sequence joins TRBV10-2 and TRBJ2-3; no firm D call. The CDR3 nucleotides read TGCGCCAGCAGTGAGTTTCTAGATTCTAGCACAGATACGCAGTATTTT. Translated, it gives CASSEFLDSSTDTQYF.